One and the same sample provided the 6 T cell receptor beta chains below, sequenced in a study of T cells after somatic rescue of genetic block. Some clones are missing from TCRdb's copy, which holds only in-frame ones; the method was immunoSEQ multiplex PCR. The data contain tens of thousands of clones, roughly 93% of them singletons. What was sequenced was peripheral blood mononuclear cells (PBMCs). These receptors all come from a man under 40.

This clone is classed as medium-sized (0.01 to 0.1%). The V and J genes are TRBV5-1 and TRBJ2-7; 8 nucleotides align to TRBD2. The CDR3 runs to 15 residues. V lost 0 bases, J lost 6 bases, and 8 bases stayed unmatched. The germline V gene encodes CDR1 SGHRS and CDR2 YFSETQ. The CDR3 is CASSLEGGAGVEQYF. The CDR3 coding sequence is TGCGCCAGCAGCTTGGAGGGTGGAGCGGGAGTCGAGCAGTACTTC.

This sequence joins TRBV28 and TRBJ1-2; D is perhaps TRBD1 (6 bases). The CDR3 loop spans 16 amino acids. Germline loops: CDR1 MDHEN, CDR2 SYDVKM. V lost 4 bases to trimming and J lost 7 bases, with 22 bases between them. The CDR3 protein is CASSSTNDRFGSGYTF. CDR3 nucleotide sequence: TGTGCCAGCAGTTCTACCAACGACAGGTTTGGATCTGGCTACACCTTC.

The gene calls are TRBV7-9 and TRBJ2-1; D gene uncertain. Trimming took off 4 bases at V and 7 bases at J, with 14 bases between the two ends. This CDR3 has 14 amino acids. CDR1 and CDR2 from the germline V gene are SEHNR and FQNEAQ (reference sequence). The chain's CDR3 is CASSSDGLWNEQFF. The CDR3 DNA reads TGTGCCAGCAGCTCGGACGGTCTTTGGAATGAGCAGTTCTTC. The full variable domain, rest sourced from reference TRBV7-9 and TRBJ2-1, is DTGVSQNPRHKITKRGQNVTFRCDPISEHNRLYWYRQTLGQGPEFLTYFQNEAQLEKSRLLSDRFSAERPKGSFSTLEIQRTEQGDSAMYLCASSSDGLWNEQFFGPGTRLTVL.

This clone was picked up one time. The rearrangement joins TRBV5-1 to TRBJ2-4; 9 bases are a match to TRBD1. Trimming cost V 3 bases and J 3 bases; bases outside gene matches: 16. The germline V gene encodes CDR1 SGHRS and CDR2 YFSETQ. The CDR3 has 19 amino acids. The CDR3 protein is CASSSLPGQGPGGKNIQYF. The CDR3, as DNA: TGCGCCAGCAGCTCATTACCGGGACAGGGTCCCGGAGGCAAAAACATTCAGTACTTC.

CDR3 region: CASSPGERSPDTQYF. Here the CDR3 DNA reads TGCGCCAGCAGCCCAGGGGAGCGCTCCCCCGATACGCAGTATTTT. The V gene is TRBV4-1, the J gene TRBJ2-3; D is perhaps TRBD1 (6 bases). Trimming left V 4 bases short and J 6 bases short, with 17 bases between. CDR1 MGHRA and CDR2 YSYEKL come from the germline V gene. CDR3 length: 15 residues.

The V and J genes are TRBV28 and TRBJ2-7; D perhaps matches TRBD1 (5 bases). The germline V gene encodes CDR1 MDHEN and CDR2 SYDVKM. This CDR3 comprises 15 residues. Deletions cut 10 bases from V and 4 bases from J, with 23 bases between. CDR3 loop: CAIKGPGSRGYEQYF. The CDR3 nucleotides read TGTGCCATCAAGGGGCCCGGGTCCCGAGGTTACGAGCAGTACTTC. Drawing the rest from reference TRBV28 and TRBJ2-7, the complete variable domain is DVKVTQSSRYLVKRTGEKVFLECVQDMDHENMFWYRQDPGLGLRLIYFSYDVKMKEKGDIPEGYSVSREKKERFSLILESASTNQTSMYLCAIKGPGSRGYEQYFGPGTRLTVT.